This TCR beta chain was recorded in a study of technical replicates of blood from several donors. The table came from immunoSEQ multiplex PCR; TCRdb's copy has only in-frame clones and leaves some out. The sample records approximately 90,000 clones, approximately 95% being singletons. In its sample, this clone was seen once. Sequences were obtained from T cells isolated from PBMCs. The receptor's source is a human donor in good health.

In DNA form, the CDR3 reads TGTGCCAGCAGCTTTTCCGGACAGAGTCCCGTTGAGCAGTTCTTC. Encoded protein: CASSFSGQSPVEQFF. This rearrangement joins TRBV5-8 to TRBJ2-1; D is possibly TRBD1 (6 bases). CDR3 length: 15 amino acids. Trimming removed 2 bases at V and 9 bases at J, with 18 bases between. In germline, CDR1 is SGHTS, CDR2 YDEGEE.